A selection of T cell receptor beta chains follows, all from one sample in a study of regulatory T cells in long-lasting Graves disease. One entry per CDR3 protein results from TCRdb running MiXCR on the multiplex PCR reads. The data hold about 420,000 distinct CDR3 sequences, with about 20% observed a single time. The source was peripheral blood mononuclear cells (PBMCs), collected when the disease was refractory, from a patient treated with antithyroid drugs. These receptor sequences come from a female donor with Graves disease. The CDR3 runs from the conserved cysteine through the conserved F or W. Fields, in order: V gene, J gene, clone size, D gene, CDR3 length, CDR3 protein, CDR3 DNA. A D gene is named only where the DNA matches it firmly. A clone size is listed for some rows: how often the clone was seen (once, few, many), or a class if it is expanded.

v_gene: TRBV20-1; j_gene: TRBJ2-1; abundance: few; d_gene: NA; len: 12; CDR3aa: CSASHNYNEQFF; CDR3nt: TGCAGTGCTAGCCACAACTACAATGAGCAGTTCTTC
v_gene: TRBV28; j_gene: TRBJ1-2; abundance: NA; d_gene: NA; len: 13; CDR3aa: CASQSPGGRGYTF; CDR3nt: TGTGCCAGCCAGAGTCCCGGGGGGCGAGGCTACACCTTC
v_gene: TRBV15; j_gene: TRBJ2-7; abundance: few; d_gene: NA; len: 11; CDR3aa: CATSREGEQYF; CDR3nt: TGTGCCACCAGCAGAGAGGGGGAGCAGTACTTC
v_gene: TRBV7-2; j_gene: TRBJ1-6; abundance: few; d_gene: NA; len: 15; CDR3aa: CASSLWQGSGSPLHF; CDR3nt: TGTGCCAGCAGCTTATGGCAGGGTTCGGGATCACCCCTCCACTTT
v_gene: TRBV27; j_gene: TRBJ1-5; abundance: NA; d_gene: NA; len: 15; CDR3aa: CASRRTITGNRPQHF; CDR3nt: TGTGCCAGCAGACGAACCATAACAGGGAATCGGCCCCAGCATTTT
v_gene: TRBV7-9; j_gene: TRBJ2-7; abundance: few; d_gene: TRBD1; len: 16; CDR3aa: CASSLAETGSSYEQYF; CDR3nt: TGTGCCAGCAGCTTAGCGGAGACAGGGTCCTCCTACGAGCAGTACTTC
v_gene: TRBV12-3/TRBV12-4; j_gene: TRBJ1-1; abundance: many; d_gene: TRBD1; len: 13; CDR3aa: CASSTHEDREAFF; CDR3nt: TGTGCCAGCAGCACCCATGAGGACAGGGAAGCTTTCTTT
v_gene: TRBV3-1; j_gene: TRBJ2-5; abundance: NA; d_gene: NA; len: 15; CDR3aa: CASSQPTGVLETQYF; CDR3nt: TGTGCCAGCAGCCAACCAACGGGAGTACTAGAGACCCAGTACTTC
v_gene: TRBV28; j_gene: TRBJ2-1; abundance: NA; d_gene: NA; len: 13; CDR3aa: CASRRSSYNEQFF; CDR3nt: TGTGCCAGCAGAAGGAGCTCCTACAATGAGCAGTTCTTC
v_gene: TRBV6-1; j_gene: TRBJ2-7; abundance: few; d_gene: NA; len: 15; CDR3aa: CASRSLANVVYEQYF; CDR3nt: TGTGCCAGCAGATCTCTAGCGAATGTTGTCTACGAGCAGTACTTC
v_gene: TRBV19; j_gene: TRBJ2-7; abundance: few; d_gene: NA; len: 15; CDR3aa: CASSIRTGRAYEQYF; CDR3nt: TGTGCCAGTAGTATTCGCACGGGAAGGGCCTACGAGCAGTACTTC
v_gene: TRBV27; j_gene: TRBJ2-3; abundance: NA; d_gene: TRBD2; len: 15; CDR3aa: CASSFIPAGADTQYF; CDR3nt: TGTGCCAGCAGCTTTATACCAGCGGGAGCAGATACGCAGTATTTT